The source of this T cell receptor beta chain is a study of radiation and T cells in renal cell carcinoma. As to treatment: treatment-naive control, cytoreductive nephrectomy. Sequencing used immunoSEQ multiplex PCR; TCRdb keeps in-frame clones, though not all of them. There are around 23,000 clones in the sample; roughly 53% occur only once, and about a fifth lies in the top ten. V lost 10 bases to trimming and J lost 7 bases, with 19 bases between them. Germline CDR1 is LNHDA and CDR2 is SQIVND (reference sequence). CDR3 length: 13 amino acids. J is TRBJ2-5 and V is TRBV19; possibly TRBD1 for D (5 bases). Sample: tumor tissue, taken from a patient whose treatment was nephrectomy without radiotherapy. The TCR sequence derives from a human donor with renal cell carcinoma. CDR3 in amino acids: CATLPTGSWTQYF. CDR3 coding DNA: TGTGCCACCCTACCTACAGGTTCCTGGACCCAGTACTTC.